This T cell receptor beta chain was sequenced in a study of identical twins. The study's findings and limits: Insertion counts were lower in abundant cord blood beta clonotypes, a trend that memory repertoires did not show. Conclusions leaned on cross-sectional statistical analysis and did not track the same donors over time. Shared out-of-frame alpha sequences (those common to twins) showed excess low generation probability.

Unique molecular identifiers were present on cDNA, and template switching added a universal primer site. TCRdb called the 5' RACE reads again in MiXCR, with one record for every CDR3 protein. The sample shows approximately 670,000 distinct CDR3 sequences, around 6% of them seen only once. Only one count was recorded for this clonotype. Its specificity is unknown. CDR1 SEHNR and CDR2 FQNEAQ come from the germline V gene (reference sequence). The CDR3 has 15 amino acids. V was shortened by 3 bases and J by 0 bases, with 11 bases between the two germline ends. The source of this sequence is a man aged 18 to 29 in good health. The chain couples TRBV7-9 to TRBJ1-1; D gene ambiguous. The material sequenced was naive T cells sorted from blood. The CDR3 spells CASSFRRDMNTEAFF. The CDR3 nucleotides are TGTGCCAGCAGCTTCAGACGGGATATGAACACTGAAGCTTTCTTT.